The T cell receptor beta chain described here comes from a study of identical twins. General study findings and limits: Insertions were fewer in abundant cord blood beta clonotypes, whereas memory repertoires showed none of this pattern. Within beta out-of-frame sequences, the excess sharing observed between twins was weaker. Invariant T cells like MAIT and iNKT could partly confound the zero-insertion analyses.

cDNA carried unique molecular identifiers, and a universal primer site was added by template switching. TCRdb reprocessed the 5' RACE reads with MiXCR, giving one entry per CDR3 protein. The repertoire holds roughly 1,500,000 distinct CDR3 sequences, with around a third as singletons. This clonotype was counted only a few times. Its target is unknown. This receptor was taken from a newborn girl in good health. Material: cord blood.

CDR3 protein: CASSFVRGQGASYTF. The CDR3 region has the DNA TGTGCCAGCAGTTTTGTTAGGGGACAGGGGGCGTCGTACACCTTC. The V and J genes are TRBV28 and TRBJ1-2, with 12 bases matching TRBD1. CDR1 MDHEN and CDR2 SYDVKM come from the germline V gene. CDR3 length equals 15 residues. The junction had 10 bases not matched to a gene; V was cut back by 3 bases and J by 11 bases.